Following are 18 T cell receptor beta chains from one sample sequenced in a study of blood T cell repertoires in COVID-19. TCRdb's copy holds only in-frame clones and misses some; the assay was immunoSEQ multiplex PCR. This sample yields roughly 80,000 clones, of which approximately 80% are seen a single time; roughly 12% belongs to the top ten. Sequences were obtained from peripheral blood. Source of these receptors: a man older than 75 with acute or convalescent COVID-19.

This clone appeared a single time. The genes are TRBV18 and TRBJ2-5; TRBD1 might be the D (6 bases). The V end was cut by 5 bases, the J end by 4 bases, with 11 bases between. The germline CDR1 and CDR2 sequences are KGHSH and LQKENI. CDR3 length equals 13 residues. The DNA of the CDR3 is TGTGCCAGCTCATCGGGACATCTAGAGACCCAGTACTTC. It translates to CASSSGHLETQYF.

This chain's CDR3 is CASRPQGLYGYTF. The CDR3 nucleotides read TGTGCCAGCAGACCACAGGGTCTCTATGGCTACACCTTC. The rearrangement links TRBV12-3 or TRBV12-4 to TRBJ1-2; the D gene is possibly TRBD1 (6 bases). V lost 6 bases and J lost 4, with 12 bases in between. There are 13 residues in the CDR3.

V is TRBV5-6 and J is TRBJ2-5; 13 bases are shared with TRBD2. Germline CDR1 SGHDT, CDR2 YYEEEE. The CDR3 runs to 16 residues. V was clipped by 2 bases and J by 4 bases; unmatched bases: 5. CDR3 sequence reads: CASSFPGTSGVETQYF. The DNA for the CDR3 is TGTGCCAGCAGCTTTCCGGGGACTAGCGGGGTAGAGACCCAGTACTTC.

The chain recombines TRBV2 with TRBJ1-1; the D is unclear. The CDR3 extends over 11 amino acids. The germline gives CDR1 SNHLY, CDR2 FYNNEI. Trimming took off 4 bases at V and 8 bases at J, with 8 bases between the two ends. CDR3 in DNA: TGTGCCAGCAGTGTGAGGGTGGAAGCTTTCTTT. Its protein is CASSVRVEAFF.

This chain connects TRBV5-1 to TRBJ1-1; D is possibly TRBD1 (6 bases). V lost 0 bases, J lost 3 bases, and 12 bases lay in between. Germline-derived CDR1 and CDR2 are SGHRS and YFSETQ. The CDR3 spans 15 residues. The CDR3 loop reads CASSLGRGYDTEAFF. Here the CDR3 DNA reads TGCGCCAGCAGCTTGGGCAGGGGATATGACACTGAAGCTTTCTTT.

The chain links TRBV12-3 or TRBV12-4 to TRBJ2-7, with D perhaps TRBD2 (5 bases). V lost 7 bases and J 2 bases, leaving 12 bases between the germline ends. The CDR3 totals 13 residues. CDR3 protein: CASKEDIAYEQYF. DNA of the CDR3: TGTGCCAGCAAGGAGGATATCGCCTACGAGCAGTACTTC.

This clone was observed a few times. The chain couples TRBV5-1 to TRBJ2-2; 10 nucleotides line up with TRBD2. This CDR3 is built from 17 residues. The V gene end was trimmed by 4 bases and the J gene end by 1 base; junction bases not matched to a gene: 7. Germline values: CDR1 SGHRS, CDR2 YFSETQ. The CDR3 is CASSPTTSGVNTGELFF. The CDR3 nucleotides read TGCGCCAGCAGCCCCACCACTAGCGGGGTGAACACCGGGGAGCTGTTTTTT.

V usage is TRBV19 and J usage is TRBJ1-4, with D maybe TRBD1 (5 bases). Trimming removed 5 bases at V and 8 bases at J, with 15 bases between. Germline V CDR1 and CDR2: LNHDA, SQIVND (reference sequence). The CDR3 covers 14 residues. CDR3 loop: CASSAGTRAEKLFF. Written as DNA, the CDR3 is TGTGCCAGTAGTGCGGGGACCCGGGCCGAAAAACTGTTTTTT.

V gene TRBV27 combines with J gene TRBJ1-2; TRBD1 aligns across 12 bases. CDR1 and CDR2 from the germline V gene are MNHEY and SMNVEV (reference sequence). This CDR3 has 14 residues. Trimming removed 4 bases from V and 7 bases from J; junction bases left unmatched: 4. CDR3 sequence reads: CASSWGQGASGYTF. CDR3 bases: TGTGCCAGCAGTTGGGGACAGGGGGCCTCTGGCTACACCTTC.

This chain joins TRBV5-8 and TRBJ2-7, with 11 bases lining up with TRBD2. V was pared by 5 bases and J by 1 base, with 11 bases of the junction left unmatched. The CDR3 extends over 17 amino acids. Per germline, CDR1 SGHTS and CDR2 YDEGEE. In DNA form, the CDR3 reads TGTGCCAGCAGTCGACTAGCGGGGCTAAGCCATTCCTACGAGCAGTACTTC. The encoded protein is CASSRLAGLSHSYEQYF.

The V call is TRBV4-1, the J call TRBJ2-7; the D gene is possibly TRBD1 (7 bases). With 0 bases removed from V and 7 bases from J, the gap between germline ends came to 16 bases. This CDR3 comprises 15 residues. Germline values: CDR1 MGHRA, CDR2 YSYEKL. CDR3 sequence (DNA): TGCGCCAGCAGCCAAGATTGGGCAGGGGGGAGGGAGCAGTACTTC. It is translated as CASSQDWAGGREQYF.

This clone showed up just once. This chain uses TRBV6-5 with TRBJ2-1, with TRBD2 matching over 8 bases. The CDR3 contains 16 residues. After removal of 4 bases from V and 4 bases from J, the junction contained 9 bases not matched to a gene. Germline V gene sequence: CDR1 MNHEY, CDR2 SVGAGI. The CDR3 DNA is TGTGCCAGCAGTTCCCCAGCGGGGGCGGCTTACAATGAGCAGTTCTTC. This sequence encodes CASSSPAGAAYNEQFF.

This rearrangement joins TRBV24-1 to TRBJ2-1; unclear D gene. Trimming left V 5 bases short and J 5 bases short, with 6 bases between. CDR1 is KGHDR, CDR2 SFDVKD, per germline. The CDR3 sequence is 12 residues long. The CDR3 spells CATSAFNNEQFF. The DNA for the CDR3 is TGTGCCACCAGTGCCTTTAACAATGAGCAGTTCTTC.

The V call is TRBV9, the J call TRBJ2-1; maybe TRBD2 (7 bases). There are 13 residues in the CDR3. Trimming shortened V by 9 bases and J by 8 bases, and 18 bases separated the two germline ends. The V gene's germline CDR1 is SGDLS and CDR2 YYNGEE. In DNA, the CDR3 is TGTGCCACCAATAACGGCGGGGGCGATGAGCAGTTCTTC. Translation: CATNNGGGDEQFF. The full variable domain, with the rest looked up from reference TRBV9 and TRBJ2-1, is DSGVTQTPKHLITATGQRVTLRCSPRSGDLSVYWYQQSLDQGLQFLIQYYNGEERAKGNILERFSAQQFPDLHSELNLSSLELGDSALYFCATNNGGGDEQFFGPGTRLTVL.

The gene calls are TRBV29-1 and TRBJ2-7, with a tentative D call TRBD2 (6 bases). The CDR3 loop spans 14 amino acids. The V and J ends lost 4 bases and 2 bases respectively, with 15 bases between them. The germline V gene has CDR1 SQVTM and CDR2 ANQGSEA. This CDR3 is CSVAEGRGPYEQYF. The CDR3 DNA reads TGCAGCGTTGCGGAGGGGCGGGGTCCCTACGAGCAGTACTTC.

V and J are TRBV19 and TRBJ2-5; tentative D call: TRBD2 (5 bases). Germline V lookup: CDR1 LNHDA, CDR2 SQIVND (reference sequence). CDR3 size: 13 residues. Trimming pared 7 bases from V and 2 bases from J, leaving 11 bases between. The DNA of the CDR3 is TGTGCCAGTAAGGCGGGTGGACAAGAGACCCAGTACTTC. This encodes CASKAGGQETQYF. Filled out from reference TRBV19 and TRBJ2-5, the complete variable domain reads DGGITQSPKYLFRKEGQNVTLSCEQNLNHDAMYWYRQDPGQGLRLIYYSQIVNDFQKGDIAEGYSVSREKKESFPLTVTSAQKNPTAFYLCASKAGGQETQYFGPGTRLLVL.

This clone showed up just a few times. At the DNA level, this CDR3 is encoded by other sequences in the same sample as well. The rearrangement uses TRBV18 and TRBJ1-3; 9 nucleotides line up with TRBD1. The CDR3 is made up of 14 amino acids. With V trimmed by 3 bases and J by 4 bases, 1 base remained unmatched. CDR1 and CDR2 (germline): KGHSH, LQKENI. The CDR3 is CASSPGTGGNTIYF. The CDR3 bases are TGTGCCAGCTCACCCGGGACAGGGGGAAACACCATATATTTT.

The CDR3 bases are TGTGCCAGCAGCTTTAAGGGACTAGCGGTCTCCTACAATGAGCAGTTCTTC. Residues: CASSFKGLAVSYNEQFF. This chain uses TRBV3-1 (or the pseudogene TRBV3-2) with TRBJ2-1; TRBD2 matches at 11 bases. V lost 5 bases to trimming and J lost 0 bases; unmatched junction nucleotides: 6. This CDR3 has 17 residues. CDR1 LGHDT and CDR2 YNNKEL come from the germline V gene (reference sequence).